What follows describes a single T cell receptor beta chain. Antigen unknown. TCRB sequencing was done at Survey resolution level. The repertoire was sequenced with immunoSEQ multiplex PCR; TCRdb's copy has only in-frame clones and lacks some. Of about 5,600 clones in the sample, roughly 80% were seen once. Time point: 2015-2016 season, pre-vaccination. The CDR3 has 14 amino acids. V was cut by 5 bases and J by 4 bases, with 15 bases left in between. Germline CDR1 is SGHVS and CDR2 is FQNEAQ. This specimen comes from a study of follicular helper T cells after annual influenza vaccination. Study-wide results and caveats: Just roughly 9-23% of cells analyzed had recovered productive TCRB sequences. ICOS+CD38+ cTfh clonality change tracked circulating plasmablast frequency change.

The receptor's source is an adult who received the influenza vaccine. The V call is TRBV7-8, the J call TRBJ2-7, with D possibly matching TRBD1 (6 bases). Sequencing used CXCR5- memory CD4+ T cells sorted from blood, obtained on the day of influenza vaccination. CDR3 residues: CASSRTGTFYEQYF. CDR3 DNA: TGTGCCAGCAGCCGAACCGGGACATTTTACGAGCAGTACTTC.